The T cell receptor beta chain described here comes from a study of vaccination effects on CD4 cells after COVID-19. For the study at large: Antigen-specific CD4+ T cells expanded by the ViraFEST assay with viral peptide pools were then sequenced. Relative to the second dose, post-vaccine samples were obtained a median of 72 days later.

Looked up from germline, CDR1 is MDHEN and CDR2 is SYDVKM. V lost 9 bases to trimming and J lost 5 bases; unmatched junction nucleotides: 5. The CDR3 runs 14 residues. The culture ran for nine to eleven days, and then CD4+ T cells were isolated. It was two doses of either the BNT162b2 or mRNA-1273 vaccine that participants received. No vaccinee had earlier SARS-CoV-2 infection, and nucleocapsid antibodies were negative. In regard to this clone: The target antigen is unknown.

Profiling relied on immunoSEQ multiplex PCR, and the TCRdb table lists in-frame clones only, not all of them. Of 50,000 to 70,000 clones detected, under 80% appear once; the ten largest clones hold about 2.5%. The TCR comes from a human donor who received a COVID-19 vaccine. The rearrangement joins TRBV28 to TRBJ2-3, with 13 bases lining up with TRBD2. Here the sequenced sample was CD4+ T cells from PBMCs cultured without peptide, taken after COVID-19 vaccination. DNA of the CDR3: TGTGCCAGTAGGACTAGCGGGGGAGTAGATACGCAGTATTTT. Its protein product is CASRTSGGVDTQYF.